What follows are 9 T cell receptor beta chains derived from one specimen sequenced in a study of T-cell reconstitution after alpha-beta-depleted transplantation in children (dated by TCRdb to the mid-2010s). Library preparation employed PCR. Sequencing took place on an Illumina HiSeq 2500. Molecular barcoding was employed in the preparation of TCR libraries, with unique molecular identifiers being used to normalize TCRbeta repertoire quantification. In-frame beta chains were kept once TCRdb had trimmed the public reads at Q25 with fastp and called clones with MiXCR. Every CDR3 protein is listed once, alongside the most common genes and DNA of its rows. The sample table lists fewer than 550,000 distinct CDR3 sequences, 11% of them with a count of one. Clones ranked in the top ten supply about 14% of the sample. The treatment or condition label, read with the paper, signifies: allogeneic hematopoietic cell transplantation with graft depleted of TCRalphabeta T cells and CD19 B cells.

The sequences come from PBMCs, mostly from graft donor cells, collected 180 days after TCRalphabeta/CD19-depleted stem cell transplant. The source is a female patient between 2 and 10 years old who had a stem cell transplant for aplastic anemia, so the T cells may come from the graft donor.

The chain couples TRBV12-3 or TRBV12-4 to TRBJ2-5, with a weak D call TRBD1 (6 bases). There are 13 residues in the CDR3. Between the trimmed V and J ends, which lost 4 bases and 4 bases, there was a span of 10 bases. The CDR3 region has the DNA TGTGCCAGCAGTTCAGGGGTGGTAGAGACCCAGTACTTC. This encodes CASSSGVVETQYF.

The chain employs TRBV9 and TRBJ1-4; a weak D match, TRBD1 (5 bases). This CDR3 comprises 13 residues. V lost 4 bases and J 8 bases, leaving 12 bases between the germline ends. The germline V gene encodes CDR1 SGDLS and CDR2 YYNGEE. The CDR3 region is CASSSGAGEKLFF. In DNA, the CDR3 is TGTGCCAGCAGCAGTGGGGCCGGAGAAAAACTGTTTTTT.

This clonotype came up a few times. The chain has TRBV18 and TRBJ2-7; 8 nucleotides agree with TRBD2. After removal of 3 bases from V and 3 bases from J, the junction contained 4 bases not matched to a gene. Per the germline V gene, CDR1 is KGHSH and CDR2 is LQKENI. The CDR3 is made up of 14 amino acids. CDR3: CASSPDGRDYEQYF. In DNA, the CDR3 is TGTGCCAGCTCACCGGACGGGAGGGACTACGAGCAGTACTTC.

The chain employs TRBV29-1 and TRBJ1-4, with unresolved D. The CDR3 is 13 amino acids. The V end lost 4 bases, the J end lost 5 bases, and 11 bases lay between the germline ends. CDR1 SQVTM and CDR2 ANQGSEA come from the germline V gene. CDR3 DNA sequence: TGCAGCGTTGGATCAGAAATAAATGAAAAACTGTTTTTT. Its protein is CSVGSEINEKLFF.

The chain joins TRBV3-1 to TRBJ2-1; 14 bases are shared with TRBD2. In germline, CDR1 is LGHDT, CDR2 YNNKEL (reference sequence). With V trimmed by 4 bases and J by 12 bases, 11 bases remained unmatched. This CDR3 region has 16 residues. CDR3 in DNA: TGTGCCAGCAGCCTGTCCGGGACTAGCGGGAGTTTATGGCAGTTCTTC. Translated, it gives CASSLSGTSGSLWQFF.

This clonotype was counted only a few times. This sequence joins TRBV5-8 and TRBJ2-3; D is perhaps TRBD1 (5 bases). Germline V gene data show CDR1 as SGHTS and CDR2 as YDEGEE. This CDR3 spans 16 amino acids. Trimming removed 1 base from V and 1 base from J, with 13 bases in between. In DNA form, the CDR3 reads TGTGCCAGCAGCTTGTGGCAGGGTGGAGGCACAGATACGCAGTATTTT. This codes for CASSLWQGGGTDTQYF.

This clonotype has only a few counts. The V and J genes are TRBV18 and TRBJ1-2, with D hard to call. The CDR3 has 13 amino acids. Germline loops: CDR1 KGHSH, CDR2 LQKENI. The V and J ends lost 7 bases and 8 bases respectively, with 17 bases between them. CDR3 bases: TGTGCCAGCTTCACCACCACCTCGGGAGGCTACACCTTC. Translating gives CASFTTTSGGYTF.

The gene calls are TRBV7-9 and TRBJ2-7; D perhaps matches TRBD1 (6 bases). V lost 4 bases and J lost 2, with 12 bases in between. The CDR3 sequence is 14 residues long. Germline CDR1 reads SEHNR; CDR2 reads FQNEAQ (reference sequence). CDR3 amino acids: CASSSQGIPYEQYV. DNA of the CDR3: TGTGCCAGCAGCTCACAGGGTATCCCCTACGAGCAGTACGTC.

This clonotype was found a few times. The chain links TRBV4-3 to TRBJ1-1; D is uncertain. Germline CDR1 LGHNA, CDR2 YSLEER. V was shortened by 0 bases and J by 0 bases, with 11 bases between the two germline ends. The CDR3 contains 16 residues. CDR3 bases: TGCGCCAGCAGCCAAGATCGGTGGCGGATGAACACTGAAGCTTTCTTT. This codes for CASSQDRWRMNTEAFF.